The 20 T cell receptor beta chains below all came from one sample that was sequenced in a study of blood T cell repertoires in COVID-19. Libraries were prepared by immunoSEQ multiplex PCR; TCRdb keeps only in-frame clonotypes and omits some of them. Seen here are about 300,000 clones, 70% to 90% observed once, and the top ten hold roughly 5.9%. The specimen sequenced was peripheral blood. All receptors come from a woman aged 45-59 years with COVID-19, enrolled during active disease.

This chain joins TRBV18 and TRBJ2-4, with D possibly matching TRBD1 (5 bases). V was cut by 3 bases and J by 2 bases, with 11 bases left in between. There are 15 residues in the CDR3. CDR1 is KGHSH and CDR2 is LQKENI in the germline V gene. As DNA, the CDR3 is TGTGCCAGCTCACCCATGCAGGGCCCCAAAAACATTCAGTACTTC. It translates to CASSPMQGPKNIQYF.

The chain employs TRBV18 and TRBJ1-2; 7 bases map to TRBD1. Germline V lookup: CDR1 KGHSH, CDR2 LQKENI. The CDR3 sequence is 15 residues long. V gave up 1 base and J gave up 4 bases; unmatched junction bases: 6. CDR3 nucleotides: TGTGCCAGCTCACCACTAGGGGGCGAAAGCTATGGCTACACCTTC. Protein sequence: CASSPLGGESYGYTF.

This sequence joins TRBV7-9 and TRBJ2-5; TRBD2 matches at 11 bases. Per the germline V gene, CDR1 is SEHNR and CDR2 is FQNEAQ (reference sequence). CDR3 size: 16 residues. The V gene end was trimmed by 5 bases and the J gene end by 5 bases; junction bases not matched to a gene: 10. The CDR3 reads CASSARLAGKAETQYF. CDR3 DNA: TGTGCCAGCAGCGCGAGACTAGCGGGAAAGGCGGAGACCCAGTACTTC.

This clone was observed a handful of times. The rearrangement links TRBV5-1 to TRBJ1-2; no firm D call. This CDR3 is built from 13 residues. The V and J ends lost 1 base and 3 bases respectively, with 7 bases between them. CDR1 and CDR2 from the germline V gene are SGHRS and YFSETQ. The CDR3: CASSLIGDYGYTF. The CDR3 bases are TGCGCCAGCAGCTTGATCGGAGACTATGGCTACACCTTC. The variable domain in full, with the rest retrieved from reference TRBV5-1 and TRBJ1-2, is KAGVTQTPRYLIKTRGQQVTLSCSPISGHRSVSWYQQTPGQGLQFLFEYFSETQRNKGNFPGRFSGRQFSNSRSEMNVSTLELGDSALYLCASSLIGDYGYTFGSGTRLTVV.

The V call is TRBV7-2, the J call TRBJ1-5; 9 positions match TRBD1. Germline lookup yields CDR1 SGHTA and CDR2 FQGNSA. The ends lost 5 bases at V and 2 bases at J; junction bases unmatched: 10. The CDR3 consists of 17 residues. The CDR3 sequence is CASSLTTGGIGNQPQHF. The CDR3 DNA is TGTGCCAGCAGCCTAACGACAGGGGGAATCGGCAATCAGCCCCAGCATTTT.

The genes are TRBV9 and TRBJ2-1; 10 bases are shared with TRBD2. J was trimmed by 7 bases and V by 0 bases; bases with no gene match: 7. Germline V lookup: CDR1 SGDLS, CDR2 YYNGEE. This CDR3 has 16 residues. CDR3 residues: CASSVGGLAGANEQFF. The CDR3 DNA is TGTGCCAGCAGCGTAGGAGGGCTAGCGGGAGCTAATGAGCAGTTCTTC.

The chain recombines TRBV5-3 with TRBJ2-3; 9 bases are shared with TRBD1. TRBV5-3 is labeled an ORF, and its function is uncertain. The CDR3 has 14 amino acids. The V segment lost 3 bases and the J segment 4 bases; nucleotides outside the gene matches: 3. In DNA form, the CDR3 reads TGTGCCAGAAGCTGGGGACAGGGTCCAGATACGCAGTATTTT. Amino acids: CARSWGQGPDTQYF.

The V gene is TRBV2, the J gene TRBJ1-3, with D perhaps TRBD1 (6 bases). From germline, CDR1 is SNHLY and CDR2 FYNNEI. The V end was cut by 6 bases, the J end by 0 bases, with 12 bases between. CDR3 size: 15 residues. The CDR3 region is CASRVSGVSGNTIYF. CDR3 nucleotide sequence: TGTGCCAGCAGAGTTTCAGGGGTCTCTGGAAACACCATATATTTT.

This chain joins TRBV30 and TRBJ1-6; the match to TRBD1 covers 8 bases. The CDR3 length is 14 residues. Trimming cost V 7 bases and J 7 bases; bases outside gene matches: 9. Germline CDR1 and CDR2: GTSNPN and SVGIG (reference sequence). The CDR3, as DNA: TGTGCCTCCTCGGACAGGGTGGGAAATTCACCCCTCCACTTT. Its translation is CASSDRVGNSPLHF.

This clone has a single count. The V call is TRBV13, the J call TRBJ2-2; weak D call: TRBD1 (6 bases). Germline V lookup: CDR1 PRHDT, CDR2 FYEKMQ (reference sequence). This CDR3 contains 17 residues. The V end was cut by 3 bases, the J end by 0 bases, with 14 bases between. The CDR3 bases are TGTGCCAGCAGCTTCTACAGGGTTCGGTCGAACACCGGGGAGCTGTTTTTT. Protein: CASSFYRVRSNTGELFF.

V is TRBV6-6 and J is TRBJ1-2; perhaps TRBD1 as D (5 bases). The V gene lost 6 bases and the J gene lost 8 bases, with 13 bases spanning the gap. The CDR3 is 12 amino acids. Germline loops: CDR1 MNHNY, CDR2 SVGAGI (reference sequence). The CDR3 bases are TGTGCCAGCAGACAGTCCGGGGGAGGCTACACCTTC. It specifies CASRQSGGGYTF.

J is TRBJ2-2 and V is TRBV19; possible D gene TRBD1, 5 bases. Trimming left V 1 base short and J 5 bases short, with 8 bases between. Germline lookup yields CDR1 LNHDA and CDR2 SQIVND (reference sequence). The CDR3 consists of 14 residues. The CDR3 DNA sequence: TGTGCCAGTAGTATAGTTAGGGGTACCGGGGAGCTGTTTTTT. As protein: CASSIVRGTGELFF.

The chain is built from TRBV4-1 and TRBJ2-1; weak D call: TRBD2 (7 bases). V was clipped by 1 base and J by 3 bases, with 16 bases between them. The CDR3 spans 17 residues. The germline gives CDR1 MGHRA, CDR2 YSYEKL. CDR3 DNA: TGCGCCAGCAGCCAAGGAAGGGGGGGGAGGAACTACAATGAGCAGTTCTTC. Translating it yields CASSQGRGGRNYNEQFF.

The chain couples TRBV19 to TRBJ2-7, with a tentative D call TRBD1 (5 bases). This CDR3 spans 14 amino acids. Germline CDR1 and CDR2: LNHDA and SQIVND (reference sequence). Trimming took off 2 bases at V and 2 bases at J, with 10 bases between the two ends. The CDR3 sequence: CASSISDSTYEQYF. The CDR3 bases are TGTGCCAGTAGTATATCAGACAGTACCTACGAGCAGTACTTC. Full variable domain (rest looked up from reference TRBV19 and TRBJ2-7): DGGITQSPKYLFRKEGQNVTLSCEQNLNHDAMYWYRQDPGQGLRLIYYSQIVNDFQKGDIAEGYSVSREKKESFPLTVTSAQKNPTAFYLCASSISDSTYEQYFGPGTRLTVT.

V usage is TRBV7-9 and J usage is TRBJ1-2; D is unclear. The CDR3 sequence is 13 residues long. Germline V lookup: CDR1 SEHNR, CDR2 FQNEAQ (reference sequence). V was cut by 5 bases and J by 8 bases, with 15 bases left in between. CDR3 nucleotides: TGTGCCAGCAGCGCCCTATCCGGTTGGGGCTACACCTTC. Its translation: CASSALSGWGYTF. The whole variable domain, remainder taken from reference TRBV7-9 and TRBJ1-2, is DTGVSQNPRHKITKRGQNVTFRCDPISEHNRLYWYRQTLGQGPEFLTYFQNEAQLEKSRLLSDRFSAERPKGSFSTLEIQRTEQGDSAMYLCASSALSGWGYTFGSGTRLTVV.

The chain combines TRBV24-1 with TRBJ2-2, with TRBD1 as a possible D gene (7 bases). This CDR3 comprises 16 residues. CDR1 KGHDR and CDR2 SFDVKD come from the germline V gene. V was shortened by 2 bases and J by 2 bases, with 11 bases between the two germline ends. CDR3 bases: TGTGCCACCAGTGATTCGCGGGACAGTAACACCGGGGAGCTGTTTTTT. It is translated as CATSDSRDSNTGELFF.

The gene calls are TRBV6-6 and TRBJ2-3; tentative D call: TRBD2 (6 bases). CDR1 is MNHNY and CDR2 is SVGAGI in the germline V gene (reference sequence). Deletions cut 6 bases from V and 6 bases from J, with 16 bases between. The CDR3 is 14 residues long. CDR3 bases: TGTGCCAGCAGGGACCCCCCGGGAGTGGATACGCAGTATTTT. Protein sequence: CASRDPPGVDTQYF.

The chain joins TRBV6-5 to TRBJ1-5, with D unresolved. V lost 4 bases and J 1 base, leaving 11 bases between the germline ends. This CDR3 is built from 15 residues. Germline V gene lookup returns CDR1 MNHEY and CDR2 SVGAGI. CDR3 loop: CASSLHNRSNQPQHF. The CDR3 DNA reads as TGTGCCAGCAGTTTACATAACAGAAGCAATCAGCCCCAGCATTTT.

J is TRBJ2-1 and V is TRBV3-1 (or the pseudogene TRBV3-2); 8 bases agree with TRBD2. V shed 1 base and J 6 bases; nucleotides not matched to a gene: 8. This CDR3 is 16 amino acids long. The germline gives CDR1 LGHDT, CDR2 YNNKEL (reference sequence). This chain's CDR3 is CASSQAPSGGPNEQFF. The CDR3 bases are TGTGCCAGCAGCCAAGCCCCATCGGGAGGGCCCAATGAGCAGTTCTTC.

This chain uses TRBV29-1 with TRBJ2-3; D possibly corresponds to TRBD2 (6 bases). Trimming took off 6 bases at V and 5 bases at J, with 12 bases between the two ends. The CDR3 covers 12 residues. Germline V gene lookup returns CDR1 SQVTM and CDR2 ANQGSEA. Written as DNA, the CDR3 is TGCAGCGTGGGCTCCGGGAGAGATACGCAGTATTTT. Amino acids: CSVGSGRDTQYF.